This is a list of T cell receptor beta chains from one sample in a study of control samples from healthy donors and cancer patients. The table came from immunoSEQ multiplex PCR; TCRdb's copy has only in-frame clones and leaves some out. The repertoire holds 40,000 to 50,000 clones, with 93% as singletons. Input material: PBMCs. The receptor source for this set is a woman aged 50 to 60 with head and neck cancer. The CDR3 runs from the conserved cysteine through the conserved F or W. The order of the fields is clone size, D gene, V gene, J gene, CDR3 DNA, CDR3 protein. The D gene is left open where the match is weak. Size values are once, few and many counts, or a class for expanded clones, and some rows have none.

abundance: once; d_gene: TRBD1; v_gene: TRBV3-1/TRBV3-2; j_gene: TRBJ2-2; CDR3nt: TGTGCCAGCACCTTACAGGGGACGGGCGACACCGGGGAGCTGTTTTTT; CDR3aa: CASTLQGTGDTGELFF
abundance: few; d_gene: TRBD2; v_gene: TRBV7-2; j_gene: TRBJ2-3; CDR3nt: TGTGCCAGCAGCTTGTCGGGAGGGGAGGGAGATACGCAGTATTTT; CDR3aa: CASSLSGGEGDTQYF
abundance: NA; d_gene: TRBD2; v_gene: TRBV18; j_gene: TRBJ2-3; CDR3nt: TGTGCCAGCTCACCCCAGAGAGCGGGGAGCACAGATACGCAGTATTTT; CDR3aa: CASSPQRAGSTDTQYF
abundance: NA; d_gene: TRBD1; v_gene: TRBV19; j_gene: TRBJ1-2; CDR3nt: TGTGCCAGTAGTCCTGGGACAGGCTACCGGGGCTACACCTTC; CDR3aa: CASSPGTGYRGYTF
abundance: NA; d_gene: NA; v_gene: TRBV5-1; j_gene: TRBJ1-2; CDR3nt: TGCGCCAGCAGCCCGATGGAAGGGGGTGGCTACACCTTC; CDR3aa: CASSPMEGGGYTF
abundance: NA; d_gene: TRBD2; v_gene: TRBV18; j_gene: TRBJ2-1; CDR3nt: TGTGCCAGCCCTAAGACTAGCGGGGGTGAGCAGTTCTTC; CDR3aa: CASPKTSGGEQFF
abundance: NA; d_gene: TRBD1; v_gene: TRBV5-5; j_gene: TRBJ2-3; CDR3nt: TGTGCCAGCAGCCACACAGGGGGTACAGATACGCAGTATTTT; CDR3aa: CASSHTGGTDTQYF
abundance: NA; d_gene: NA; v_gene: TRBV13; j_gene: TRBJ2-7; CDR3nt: TGTGCCAGCAGACCTACTAGGGGTGAGTCCTACGAGCAGTACTTC; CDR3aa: CASRPTRGESYEQYF
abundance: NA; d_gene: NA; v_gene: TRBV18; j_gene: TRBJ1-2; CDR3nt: TGTGCCAGCTCGCCTTCAACAGGGACGGACTATGGCTACACCTTC; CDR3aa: CASSPSTGTDYGYTF
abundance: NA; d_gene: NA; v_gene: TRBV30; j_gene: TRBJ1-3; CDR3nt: TGTGCCTGGAGTCGGGGCGGCTTGGAAAACACCATATATTTT; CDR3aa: CAWSRGGLENTIYF
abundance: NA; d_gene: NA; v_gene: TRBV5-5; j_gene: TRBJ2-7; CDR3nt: TGTGCCAGCAGCCCCGGAGTAGGGCAGACCTACGAGCAGTACTTC; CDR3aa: CASSPGVGQTYEQYF
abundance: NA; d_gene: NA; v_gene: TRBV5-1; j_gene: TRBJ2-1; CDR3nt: TGCGCCAGCGTGGTGGGGCCCAACTACAATGAGCAGTTCTTC; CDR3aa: CASVVGPNYNEQFF
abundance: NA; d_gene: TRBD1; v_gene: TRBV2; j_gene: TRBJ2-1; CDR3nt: TGTGCCAGCAGTGGCACACAGGGGGAGTTTTACAATGAGCAGTTCTTC; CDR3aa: CASSGTQGEFYNEQFF
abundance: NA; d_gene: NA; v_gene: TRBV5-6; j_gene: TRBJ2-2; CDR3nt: TGTGCCAGCAGCTTGGCCGTGAACACCGGGGAGCTGTTTTTT; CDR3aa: CASSLAVNTGELFF
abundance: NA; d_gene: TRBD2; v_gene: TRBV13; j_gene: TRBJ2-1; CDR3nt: TGTGCCAGCAGCTTAGGGGTAGCGGGAGGGATGAATGAGCAGTTCTTC; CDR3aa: CASSLGVAGGMNEQFF
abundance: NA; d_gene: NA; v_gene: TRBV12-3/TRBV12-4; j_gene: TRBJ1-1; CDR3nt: TGTGCCAGCGGTGTTCAGTCGGACACTGAAGCTTTCTTT; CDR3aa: CASGVQSDTEAFF
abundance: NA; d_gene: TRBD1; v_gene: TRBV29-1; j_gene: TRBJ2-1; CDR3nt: TGCAGCGTTGGACAGGGGGTCTACAATGAGCAGTTCTTC; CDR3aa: CSVGQGVYNEQFF
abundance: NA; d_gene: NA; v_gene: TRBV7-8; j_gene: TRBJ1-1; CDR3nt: TGTGCCAGCAGCTTAGGGGCAGGGGAGGGGAACACTGAAGCTTTCTTT; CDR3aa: CASSLGAGEGNTEAFF
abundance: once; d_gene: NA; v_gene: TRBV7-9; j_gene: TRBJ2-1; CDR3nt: TGTGCCAGCAGCCAGGGGGCTAGCGGACACAATGAGCAGTTCTTC; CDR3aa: CASSQGASGHNEQFF
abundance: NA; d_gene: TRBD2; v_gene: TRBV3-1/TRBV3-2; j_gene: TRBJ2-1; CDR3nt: TGTGCCAGCAGCCTTTCTAGCGGGAGAAATTGGAATGAGCAGTTCTTC; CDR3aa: CASSLSSGRNWNEQFF
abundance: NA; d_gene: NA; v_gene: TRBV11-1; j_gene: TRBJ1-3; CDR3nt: TGTGCCAGCAGCTCGGGGCCCGGAAACACCATATATTTT; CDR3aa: CASSSGPGNTIYF
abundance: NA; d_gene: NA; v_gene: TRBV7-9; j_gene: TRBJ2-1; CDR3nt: TGTGCCAGCAGCCAACAGGGGGACTATGGTAATGAGCAGTTCTTC; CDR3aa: CASSQQGDYGNEQFF
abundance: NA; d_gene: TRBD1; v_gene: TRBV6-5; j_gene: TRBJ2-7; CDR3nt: TGTGCCAGCAGCCGACAGGGGGGTAGCTACGAGCAGTACTTC; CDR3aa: CASSRQGGSYEQYF
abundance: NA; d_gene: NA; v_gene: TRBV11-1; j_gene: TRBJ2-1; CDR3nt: TGTGCCAGCAGCTCAGAAATCCGGAATGAGCAGTTCTTC; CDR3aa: CASSSEIRNEQFF